Listed below are T cell receptor beta chains from one sample, sequenced in a study of blood T cells in healthy people across ages. TCRdb fed the 5' RACE reads into MiXCR, producing one record per CDR3 protein. The data contain 1.5 million to 2 million distinct CDR3 sequences, 28% of them singletons. Material: blood. The receptors derive from a woman in her 30s in good health. CDR3s leave out the opening cysteine and the closing phenylalanine or tryptophan. Each record gives: V gene, CDR3 protein.

>TRBV20-1
SAYRDRDLYGYT
>TRBV5-1
ASSLEEGGGYNEQF
>TRBV20-1
SARGDYEQY
>TRBV11-2
ASSLDLAVNTEAF
>TRBV5-1
ASSFYNSYNEQF
>TRBV18
ASSPRTAGELF
>TRBV12-3/TRBV12-4
ASSRISGNEQY
>TRBV4-3
ASSRDQRESDTQY
>TRBV20-1
SANIPGHINIQY
>TRBV2
ARQGAEGANVLT
>TRBV11-2
ASSLALLGTGELF
>TRBV12-3/TRBV12-4
ASSSLAYGYT
>TRBV12-3/TRBV12-4
ASSLRTSGRANEQF
>TRBV28
ASSEWTGLGTLYNEQF
>TRBV5-1
ASSAEWDYNEQF
>TRBV5-1
ASSYSADNEQF
>TRBV7-2
ASSREQGPETQY
>TRBV12-5
ASGLVRLAPPDEQF
>TRBV7-2
ASSPDGSGQVHT
>TRBV12-3/TRBV12-4
ASVDRAGGSNQPQH
>TRBV20-1
SARGTSGSGEQF
>TRBV9
ASSVLPSGGYEQY
>TRBV11-3
ASSSRTGEDAEQY
>TRBV6-5
ASSSRLAPGTDTQY
>TRBV29-1
SALNDRSEQF
>TRBV6-5
ASSYSTGSMDYGYT
>TRBV7-3
ASSLRDPSSYNEQF
>TRBV3-1
ASGFANSPLH
>TRBV28
ASSVPTGFKNIQY
>TRBV6-6
ASRTEQGAQY